These 15 T cell receptor beta chains were all obtained from the same sample, sequenced in a study of T cells in tumors after PD-1 blockade. Data came from immunoSEQ multiplex PCR; TCRdb stores just in-frame clones and leaves some out. Seen here are 55,000 to 65,000 clones, about four fifths observed once, and the top ten hold about an eighth. Source: PBMCs, taken before anti-PD-1 treatment. These receptors came from a human donor with basal cell carcinoma.

This clone came up a few times. V gene TRBV7-5 combines with J gene TRBJ1-1. TRBV7-5 is tagged as a pseudogene. The CDR3 totals 16 residues. In DNA form, the CDR3 reads TGTGCCAGAAGCCCGTCGGGGGGCTCTAGGAACACTGAAGCTTTCTTT. Translating it yields CARSPSGGSRNTEAFF.

V gene TRBV3-1 (or the pseudogene TRBV3-2) combines with J gene TRBJ2-1; 10 nucleotides align to TRBD2. This CDR3 has 15 residues. The junction had 9 bases not matched to a gene; V was cut back by 4 bases and J by 9 bases. Germline values: CDR1 LGHDT, CDR2 YNNKEL (reference sequence). The CDR3 is CASSLKRGGRGEQFF. The CDR3 nucleotides are TGTGCCAGCAGCCTAAAGCGGGGGGGCCGTGGTGAGCAGTTCTTC.

The chain employs TRBV12-3 or TRBV12-4 and TRBJ1-1; D remains ambiguous. The CDR3 loop spans 13 amino acids. V was clipped by 7 bases and J by 4 bases, with 13 bases between them. The CDR3 spells CASIPDPGTEAFF. The CDR3 nucleotides read TGTGCCAGCATTCCGGACCCCGGCACTGAAGCTTTCTTT.

The chain couples TRBV6-5 to TRBJ1-6, with D perhaps TRBD1 (5 bases). In germline, CDR1 is MNHEY, CDR2 SVGAGI. The CDR3 runs 15 residues. V was cut by 7 bases and J by 5 bases, with 15 bases left in between. The CDR3 region is CASTAQGTNNSPLHF. The CDR3 nucleotides read TGTGCCAGCACCGCGCAGGGTACGAATAATTCACCCCTCCACTTT.

J is TRBJ2-4 and V is TRBV19; unclear D gene. Germline CDR1 is LNHDA and CDR2 is SQIVND (reference sequence). This CDR3 is built from 16 residues. With 6 bases removed from V and 0 bases from J, the gap between germline ends came to 15 bases. CDR3 sequence: CASSPGRHKAKNIQYF. DNA of the CDR3: TGTGCCAGTAGCCCCGGTCGCCACAAAGCCAAAAACATTCAGTACTTC.

V gene TRBV2 combines with J gene TRBJ1-2; D gene ambiguous. V dropped 2 bases and J dropped 1 base, with 8 bases sitting between them. The CDR3 totals 14 residues. The germline gives CDR1 SNHLY, CDR2 FYNNEI. In nucleotides, the CDR3 is TGTGCCAGCAGTGAATCGCTTGATAACTATGGCTACACCTTC. This sequence encodes CASSESLDNYGYTF.

This sequence joins TRBV10-3 and TRBJ2-7; 8 bases are a match to TRBD2. With 2 bases clipped from V and 5 bases from J, the junction kept 5 bases outside the gene matches. This CDR3 is 14 amino acids long. Germline V gives CDR1 ENHRY, CDR2 SYGVKD. For the CDR3, the DNA is TGTGCCATCAGTGAGGCCTACGGGGGGGACGAGCAGTACTTC. This gives the protein CAISEAYGGDEQYF.

Concerning this clone itself: At one end the junction does not follow the germline gene, possibly because of a read error. This sequence joins TRBV7-6 and TRBJ2-2, with 7 bases lining up with TRBD1. The CDR3 length is 18 residues. CDR1 and CDR2 (germline): SGHVS, FNYEAQ. CDR3 coding DNA: TGTGCCAGCAGCTTAGCACCTTTGGGGACAGTGAACGCCGGGGAGCTGTTTTTT. It is translated as CASSLAPLGTVNAGELFF.

The rearrangement links TRBV30 to TRBJ2-7; the D gene is possibly TRBD1 (6 bases). The length of the CDR3 is 14 residues. Per the germline V gene, CDR1 is GTSNPN and CDR2 is SVGIG (reference sequence). The V gene lost 3 bases and the J gene lost 5 bases, with 17 bases spanning the gap. The CDR3 here is CAWRRWGRMNEQYF. The CDR3 DNA follows: TGTGCCTGGAGGAGGTGGGGGCGCATGAACGAGCAGTACTTC.

V gene TRBV7-9 combines with J gene TRBJ2-6, with 7 bases fitting TRBD1. V lost 3 bases to trimming and J lost 4 bases; unmatched junction nucleotides: 3. The CDR3 spans 15 residues. Germline V gene lookup returns CDR1 SEHNR and CDR2 FQNEAQ (reference sequence). CDR3 DNA: TGTGCCAGCAGCTTGGGACAGACAGGGGCCAACGTCCTGACTTTC. Its protein product is CASSLGQTGANVLTF.

This chain links TRBV5-1 with TRBJ1-1; D possibly corresponds to TRBD1 (6 bases). The length of the CDR3 is 14 residues. Trimming shortened V by 1 base and J by 3 bases, and 10 bases separated the two germline ends. Germline V gene sequence: CDR1 SGHRS, CDR2 YFSETQ. The CDR3, as DNA: TGCGCCAGCAGCTTGTGGGGGCGGGACACTGAAGCTTTCTTT. Its protein product is CASSLWGRDTEAFF.

The V call is TRBV19, the J call TRBJ2-3; 8 nucleotides agree with TRBD2. V dropped 5 bases and J dropped 4; count of bases not matched to a gene: 8. Germline assignment: CDR1 LNHDA and CDR2 SQIVND (reference sequence). The CDR3 consists of 15 residues. The CDR3 sequence: CASSSWRGASDTQYF. CDR3 in DNA: TGTGCCAGTAGTTCCTGGCGGGGGGCTTCAGATACGCAGTATTTT.

The genes are TRBV29-1 and TRBJ1-3; D might be TRBD1 (6 bases). The CDR3 has 14 residues. Germline V CDR1 and CDR2: SQVTM, ANQGSEA. V dropped 7 bases and J dropped 3 bases, with 16 bases sitting between them. CDR3 coding DNA: TGCAGCGCCAAAAGGGGGTTCGGTGGAAACACCATATATTTT. Amino acid sequence: CSAKRGFGGNTIYF.

V gene TRBV7-6 combines with J gene TRBJ2-1; maybe TRBD1 (5 bases). In germline, CDR1 is SGHVS, CDR2 FNYEAQ. The CDR3 covers 15 residues. V lost 4 bases and J 3 bases, leaving 13 bases between the germline ends. CDR3 sequence: CASSSLTENYNEQFF. The CDR3 nucleotides read TGTGCCAGCAGCTCCCTGACAGAAAACTACAATGAGCAGTTCTTC. Supplemented by reference TRBV7-6 and TRBJ2-1, the full variable domain reads GAGVSQSPRYKVTKRGQDVALRCDPISGHVSLYWYRQALGQGPEFLTYFNYEAQQDKSGLPNDRFSAERPEGSISTLTIQRTEQRDSAMYRCASSSLTENYNEQFFGPGTRLTVL.

The CDR3 protein is CASSPQVGSYEQYF. DNA of the CDR3: TGTGCCAGCAGCCCACAGGTAGGATCCTACGAGCAGTACTTC. The chain is built from TRBV14 and TRBJ2-7, with a tentative D call TRBD1 (5 bases). Trimming removed 4 bases from V and 1 base from J, with 11 bases in between. CDR3 size: 14 residues. Per the germline V gene, CDR1 is SGHDN and CDR2 is FVKESK.